This T cell receptor (beta chain) is from a study of T cells in Graves' hyperthyroidism and ophthalmopathy. Study-level findings and limits: Ophthalmopathy could be told apart from stable hyperthyroidism with a 13 V-J model.

Germline values: CDR1 SEHNR, CDR2 FQNEAQ (reference sequence). Trimming left V 1 base short and J 5 bases short, with 9 bases between. This CDR3 region has 14 residues. A remark on this clonotype: The antigen remains unidentified.

TCR beta CDR3 regions were amplified from RNA. First-round RT-PCR targeting the TCR CDR3 was performed with the HTBI primer set. TCRdb recomputed calls from the multiplex PCR reads with MiXCR, one row per CDR3 protein. The top ten hold around a third of the sample, which has more than 300,000 distinct CDR3 sequences, 15% to 20% seen once. The chain carries TRBV7-9 and TRBJ1-5, with D perhaps TRBD1 (6 bases). Specimen: blood. The TCR sequence derives from a woman in her 30s with Graves' hyperthyroidism that later progressed to Graves' ophthalmopathy. The CDR3 spells CASSLVGGDQPQHF. CDR3 coding DNA: TGTGCCAGCAGCTTAGTAGGGGGGGATCAGCCCCAGCATTTT.